A single sample is the source of the 32 T cell receptor beta chains below, sequenced in a study of blood T cells in healthy people across ages. Combining a sample-barcoded 5' primer with a J-beta primer mix, a second PCR ran for 7 to 11 cycles. TCRdb recomputed calls from the 5' RACE reads with MiXCR, one row per CDR3 protein. The sample yields 270,000 or so distinct CDR3 sequences, roughly 26% seen once. Sequencing input: blood. The receptors come from a woman in her seventies in good health.

The chain uses TRBV12-3 or TRBV12-4 and TRBJ2-7, with 9 bases fitting TRBD1. The CDR3 covers 15 residues. Trimming cost V 7 bases and J 5 bases; bases outside gene matches: 12. CDR3 sequence (DNA): TGTGCCAGCACCCTGAGGGGACAGGGCACAAACGAGCAGTACTTC. The encoded protein is CASTLRGQGTNEQYF.

The chain couples TRBV7-6 to TRBJ1-3; 10 bases align to TRBD1. Germline values: CDR1 SGHVS, CDR2 FNYEAQ. The CDR3 consists of 20 residues. The trim removed 3 bases at V and 0 bases at J, leaving 14 bases unmatched. CDR3 sequence reads: CASSLLYGTGAPSSGNTIYF. The CDR3 DNA reads as TGTGCCAGCAGCTTGTTGTACGGGACAGGGGCCCCTAGCTCTGGAAACACCATATATTTT.

As concerns this clonotype: The junction differs from germline at one of its ends, possibly a read error. J is TRBJ1-2 and V is TRBV5-4; D ambiguous. Per germline, CDR1 SGHNT and CDR2 YYREEE (reference sequence). This CDR3 spans 14 amino acids. DNA of the CDR3: TGTGCCAGCAGCTTCGACGGGAATAACTATGGCTGCACCTTC. The encoded protein is CASSFDGNNYGCTF.

This clonotype was seen at least ten times. The chain links TRBV5-1 to TRBJ1-2; 9 positions match TRBD1. The CDR3 covers 14 residues. The germline gives CDR1 SGHRS, CDR2 YFSETQ. J lost 8 bases, V lost 4 bases, and 9 bases had no gene match. The CDR3 reads CASSDGTGTAGYTF. The CDR3 bases are TGCGCCAGCAGCGACGGGACAGGGACGGCGGGCTACACCTTC. Filled out from reference TRBV5-1 and TRBJ1-2, the complete variable domain reads KAGVTQTPRYLIKTRGQQVTLSCSPISGHRSVSWYQQTPGQGLQFLFEYFSETQRNKGNFPGRFSGRQFSNSRSEMNVSTLELGDSALYLCASSDGTGTAGYTFGSGTRLTVV.

This clonotype was seen many times. The chain couples TRBV29-1 to TRBJ2-5; tentative D call: TRBD2 (6 bases). The CDR3 is made up of 14 amino acids. Germline CDR1 and CDR2: SQVTM and ANQGSEA. V dropped 4 bases and J dropped 5 bases, with 17 bases sitting between them. CDR3 protein: CSVGLSGGVETQYF. The CDR3 region has the DNA TGCAGCGTTGGTTTAAGCGGAGGGGTCGAGACCCAGTACTTC.

This clonotype was observed a few times. The chain couples TRBV9 to TRBJ2-3, with D unclear. The CDR3 loop spans 12 amino acids. From germline, CDR1 is SGDLS and CDR2 YYNGEE. V shed 4 bases and J shed 2 bases, with 5 bases lying between them. This CDR3 reads CASSTLTDTQYF. CDR3 DNA: TGTGCCAGCAGCACTCTCACAGATACGCAGTATTTT.

V is TRBV7-2 and J is TRBJ2-1, with 7 nucleotides matching TRBD1. J was trimmed by 1 base and V by 5 bases; bases with no gene match: 5. From germline, CDR1 is SGHTA and CDR2 FQGNSA. The CDR3 spans 15 residues. CDR3 in amino acids: CASSAGTASYNEQFF. As DNA, the CDR3 is TGTGCCAGCAGCGCCGGGACAGCATCCTACAATGAGCAGTTCTTC.

V usage is TRBV27 and J usage is TRBJ2-3; perhaps TRBD2 as D (5 bases). CDR3 length: 16 amino acids. Trimming took 8 bases from V and 2 from J, leaving 20 bases between them. The germline V gene encodes CDR1 MNHEY and CDR2 SMNVEV (reference sequence). The chain's CDR3 is CASRDWGLGDTDTQYF. CDR3 sequence (DNA): TGTGCCAGCCGAGACTGGGGTCTCGGGGACACAGATACGCAGTATTTT.

This chain connects TRBV7-3 to TRBJ1-6; D not resolved. The CDR3 runs 13 residues. Deletions cut 5 bases from V and 8 bases from J, with 10 bases between. CDR1 SGHTA and CDR2 FQGTGA come from the germline V gene. CDR3 in amino acids: CASSESGDSPLHF. DNA of the CDR3: TGTGCCAGCAGCGAAAGCGGGGATTCACCCCTCCACTTT.

The rearrangement uses TRBV5-6 and TRBJ2-7; the D gene is possibly TRBD2 (5 bases). The closer fit of TRBJ2-1 to the DNA end suggests the J call may be wrong. Germline loops: CDR1 SGHDT, CDR2 YYEEEE. The CDR3 is made up of 14 amino acids. The CDR3 DNA reads TGTGCCAGCAGCTTGGTGGGGAGATACAATGAGCAGTTCTTC. Amino acids: CASSLVGRYNEQFF.

This clonotype was counted a single time. One end of the junction fails to match germline, which may point to a read error. The chain employs TRBV12-3 or TRBV12-4 and TRBJ2-3; 8 bases fit TRBD2. The CDR3 totals 15 residues. The CDR3 loop is CACRVGLDGSDTQYF. CDR3 nucleotide sequence: TGTGCCTGCAGGGTGGGACTAGATGGCTCAGATACGCAGTATTTT.

This sequence joins TRBV7-2 and TRBJ2-1; possible D gene TRBD2, 6 bases. Germline CDR1 reads SGHTA; CDR2 reads FQGNSA. Trimming took off 5 bases at V and 0 bases at J, with 14 bases between the two ends. This CDR3 has 16 residues. The CDR3 region is CASSSNSGVSYNEQFF. The CDR3 DNA is TGTGCCAGCAGCAGTAATAGCGGAGTCTCCTACAATGAGCAGTTCTTC. Based on the CDR3 plus reference TRBV7-2 and TRBJ2-1, the full variable domain is GAGVSQSPSNKVTEKGKDVELRCDPISGHTALYWYRQSLGQGLEFLIYFQGNSAPDKSGLPSDRFSAERTGGSVSTLTIQRTQQEDSAVYLCASSSNSGVSYNEQFFGPGTRLTVL.

The chain combines TRBV6-5 with TRBJ1-4, with D uncertain. Trimming removed 8 bases from V and 8 bases from J, with 15 bases in between. The CDR3 is 13 amino acids. Germline CDR1 reads MNHEY; CDR2 reads SVGAGI. CDR3 coding DNA: TGTGCCAGCGCGGAAGGGTGGGAAGAAAAACTGTTTTTT. As protein: CASAEGWEEKLFF.

This clonotype was seen a handful of times. One end of the junction does not line up with germline, which may come from a read error. This sequence joins TRBV4-1 and TRBJ1-1; 9 bases align to TRBD1. Per germline, CDR1 MGHRA and CDR2 YSYEKL. The CDR3 contains 16 residues. The CDR3 coding sequence is TGCGCCGGCAGCGCCGTACCGGGACAGGGAAGGACTGAAGCTTTCTTT. This translates into CAGSAVPGQGRTEAFF.

This clonotype turned up a few times. The rearrangement links TRBV6-6 to TRBJ1-6, with D possibly being TRBD1 (5 bases). V lost 5 bases to trimming and J lost 7 bases, with 12 bases between them. Germline assignment: CDR1 MNHNY and CDR2 SVGAGI (reference sequence). The CDR3 totals 14 residues. The CDR3 region is CASSVSGRNSPLHF. CDR3 coding DNA: TGTGCCAGCAGTGTCTCAGGGAGAAATTCACCCCTCCACTTT.

There are a few counts of this clonotype. J is TRBJ1-6 and V is TRBV6-1, with 7 nucleotides matching TRBD1. This CDR3 comprises 15 residues. Germline CDR1 is MNHNS and CDR2 is SASEGT. The J segment lost 7 bases and the V segment lost 2 bases, leaving 5 bases of the junction unmatched. The CDR3 region is CASSEIGTANSPLHF. CDR3 nucleotides: TGTGCCAGCAGTGAAATCGGGACAGCCAATTCACCCCTCCACTTT.

The V gene is TRBV20-1, the J gene TRBJ2-2; weak D call: TRBD1 (6 bases). CDR3 length: 12 residues. Germline-derived CDR1 and CDR2 are DFQATT and SNEGSKA (reference sequence). The V gene lost 4 bases and the J gene lost 9 bases, with 12 bases spanning the gap. The CDR3 coding sequence is TGCAGTGCTACCCAGGGGCGACGGGAGCTGTTTTTT. Protein sequence: CSATQGRRELFF.

The chain is built from TRBV6-6 and TRBJ2-5; D may be TRBD1 (6 bases). V was clipped by 7 bases and J by 4 bases, with 16 bases between them. CDR3 length: 14 residues. Germline values: CDR1 MNHNY, CDR2 SVGAGI (reference sequence). CDR3 protein: CASTLTGGRETQYF. The CDR3 nucleotides are TGTGCCAGCACCTTGACAGGTGGTCGAGAGACCCAGTACTTC.

Remarks on this clonotype: The junction departs from the called germline gene at one end, perhaps through a read error. This sequence joins TRBV7-9 and TRBJ2-3; D is unclear. Germline V gene lookup returns CDR1 SEHNR and CDR2 FQNEAQ (reference sequence). CDR3 length equals 14 residues. CDR3 region: CASNLVWGQDTQYF. In DNA, the CDR3 is TGTGCCAGCAACTTAGTGTGGGGTCAGGATACGCAGTATTTT.

The chain recombines TRBV28 with TRBJ2-1; D is undetermined. Deletions cut 3 bases from V and 6 bases from J, with 12 bases between. The CDR3 is 14 residues long. Germline V gene lookup returns CDR1 MDHEN and CDR2 SYDVKM. The CDR3 spells CASSLFLGFNEQFF. In nucleotides, the CDR3 is TGTGCCAGCAGTTTGTTTTTGGGGTTCAATGAGCAGTTCTTC.

This clonotype appeared many times. The chain recombines TRBV5-1 with TRBJ2-5, with D possibly TRBD2 on 6 matching bases. Per the germline V gene, CDR1 is SGHRS and CDR2 is YFSETQ. The CDR3 length is 16 residues. Trimming removed 0 bases from V and 1 base from J, with 13 bases in between. The CDR3 protein is CASSLGTLGGQETQYF. The CDR3 nucleotides read TGCGCCAGCAGCTTGGGTACTCTGGGGGGCCAAGAGACCCAGTACTTC.

The V call is TRBV29-1, the J call TRBJ1-3; D perhaps matches TRBD1 (5 bases). There are 15 residues in the CDR3. The ends were cut back, 4 bases at V and 4 bases at J, with 17 bases in the middle. Germline V lookup: CDR1 SQVTM, CDR2 ANQGSEA. The CDR3 DNA sequence: TGCAGCGTTGGAGAGGGGAAGTTGAGCGGAAACACCATATATTTT. It specifies CSVGEGKLSGNTIYF.

J is TRBJ1-1 and V is TRBV5-6; D not certain. The CDR3 consists of 18 residues. Trimming removed 2 bases at V and 1 base at J, with 21 bases between. Per the germline V gene, CDR1 is SGHDT and CDR2 is YYEEEE. The CDR3 loop is CASSFLGMGIRKNTEAFF. CDR3 sequence (DNA): TGTGCCAGCAGCTTCCTTGGAATGGGTATTAGAAAGAACACTGAAGCTTTCTTT.

The gene calls are TRBV28 and TRBJ2-7, with D unclear. Per germline, CDR1 MDHEN and CDR2 SYDVKM. Trimming pared 3 bases from V and 2 bases from J, leaving 11 bases between. This CDR3 region has 14 residues. CDR3 loop: CASSFGQKTYEQYF. DNA of the CDR3: TGTGCCAGCAGTTTCGGGCAGAAAACCTACGAGCAGTACTTC.

This clonotype was counted a few times. The genes are TRBV21-1 and TRBJ2-4; the table's D call of TRBD2 was not tested on the DNA. TRBV21-1 is a pseudogene. This CDR3 region has 22 residues. CDR3 residues: CASSKEEDRGTRSSVAKNIQYF. The CDR3 bases are TGTGCCAGCAGCAAGGAGGAGGATCGCGGGACTAGATCCTCCGTAGCCAAAAACATTCAGTACTTC.

This chain joins TRBV21-1 and TRBJ2-7; the table gives TRBD1 as D, unverified against the DNA. TRBV21-1 has pseudogene status. The CDR3 length is 13 residues. In DNA form, the CDR3 reads TGTGCCAGCAGCGTGACAGGGTTGAGGGAGCAGTACTTC. Protein: CASSVTGLREQYF.

This chain uses TRBV7-3 with TRBJ1-2, with 8 bases fitting TRBD1. The germline V gene encodes CDR1 SGHTA and CDR2 FQGTGA. CDR3 length equals 14 residues. V shed 0 bases, J shed 8 bases, and the junction held 5 bases outside the gene matches. For the CDR3, the DNA is TGTGCCAGCAGCTTAACCCCGGGACAGGAAGGCTACACCTTC. The encoded protein is CASSLTPGQEGYTF.

The chain has TRBV20-1 and TRBJ2-7; possible D gene TRBD1, 7 bases. V shed 0 bases and J shed 0 bases, with 15 bases lying between them. Germline V gives CDR1 DFQATT, CDR2 SNEGSKA (reference sequence). The CDR3 totals 16 residues. DNA for the CDR3: TGCAGTGCTAGAGAGCGCAGGGGGGTAAGCTCCTACGAGCAGTACTTC. Translation gives CSARERRGVSSYEQYF.

This clonotype was seen ten or more times. The chain has TRBV20-1 and TRBJ1-3; tentatively, D is TRBD1 (5 bases). The germline V and J ends were trimmed by 5 bases and 4 bases, with 21 bases remaining between them. This CDR3 comprises 16 residues. CDR1 and CDR2 (germline): DFQATT, SNEGSKA (reference sequence). The CDR3 DNA reads TGCAGTGCTCGCTCCCCCGGCAGGGCCGGCGGAAACACCATATATTTT. Amino acid sequence: CSARSPGRAGGNTIYF.

There are a few counts of this clonotype. J is TRBJ1-5 and V is TRBV28, with D maybe TRBD1 (5 bases). Trimming removed 6 bases at V and 1 base at J, with 16 bases between. The CDR3 length is 16 residues. Germline V gives CDR1 MDHEN, CDR2 SYDVKM. The CDR3: CASRGLGLLSNQPQHF. In DNA, the CDR3 is TGTGCCAGCAGAGGATTGGGACTGCTAAGCAATCAGCCCCAGCATTTT.

The chain recombines TRBV9 with TRBJ2-4, with 10 bases fitting TRBD2. Germline-derived CDR1 and CDR2 are SGDLS and YYNGEE. The CDR3 length is 21 residues. The J segment lost 0 bases and the V segment lost 4 bases, leaving 19 bases of the junction unmatched. The CDR3 sequence: CASSPGRIYLAGAIAKNIQYF. For the CDR3, the DNA is TGTGCCAGCAGCCCCGGAAGAATTTATCTAGCGGGGGCTATAGCCAAAAACATTCAGTACTTC.

This clonotype has a count of ten or more. The J gene is TRBJ2-5, the V gene TRBV14; D is undetermined. The CDR3 sequence is 17 residues long. The V gene's germline CDR1 is SGHDN and CDR2 FVKESK. V lost 0 bases, J lost 5 bases, and 19 bases lay in between. CDR3: CASSQDKWAAKAETQYF. The CDR3 bases are TGTGCCAGCAGCCAAGATAAGTGGGCAGCTAAAGCCGAGACCCAGTACTTC.